This T cell receptor beta chain is from a study of blood T cell repertoires in COVID-19. Profiled with immunoSEQ multiplex PCR; TCRdb holds only in-frame clones, not every one. The sample has around 100,000 clones, over 75% seen once. The CDR3 sequence is 16 residues long. V lost 4 bases, J lost 3 bases, and 8 bases stayed unmatched. In germline, CDR1 is SGHDT, CDR2 YYEEEE. Sequencing was performed on peripheral blood. This receptor was taken from a human donor in a cohort sampled during active COVID-19. The chain recombines TRBV5-6 with TRBJ1-4, with TRBD1 matching 8 bases. CDR3 nucleotide sequence: TGTGCCAGCAGCGGCGACAGGGGAAGGGCTAATGAAAAACTGTTTTTT. Protein product: CASSGDRGRANEKLFF.